Listed here is a single TCR beta chain. Antigen unknown. This record comes from a study of long-term antiretroviral therapy in people with HIV. Overall study context: Collection dates of the earliest samples fall about a decade before the 2015 immediate-ART recommendation. Study results and caveats: Neither ART adherence, viral resistance nor therapy changes were documented. Repertoires with HIV possessed tighter CDR3 length spans than those of controls. In the period from about 2003 to 2017, blood was collected, possibly under older ART regimens.

A v3.0 immunoSEQ assay was performed at survey level. Here immunoSEQ multiplex PCR was the method, and the copy in TCRdb shows in-frame clones only, minus some. Among more than 20,000 clones listed, 85% were seen once. The sample was unsorted PBMCs, taken 4 years after starting antiretroviral therapy. The source is a man aged 18 to 29 with HIV.

CDR3 DNA: TGCGCCAGCAGTTGGGGGACAGGGGGCGATGGCTACACCTTC. Protein: CASSWGTGGDGYTF. The chain recombines TRBV5-1 with TRBJ1-2, with 12 bases lining up with TRBD1. Germline CDR1 SGHRS, CDR2 YFSETQ. This CDR3 contains 14 residues. V lost 5 bases and J lost 6; bases outside the gene matches: 5. Complete variable domain (other parts from reference TRBV5-1 and TRBJ1-2): KAGVTQTPRYLIKTRGQQVTLSCSPISGHRSVSWYQQTPGQGLQFLFEYFSETQRNKGNFPGRFSGRQFSNSRSEMNVSTLELGDSALYLCASSWGTGGDGYTFGSGTRLTVV.